This TCR beta chain was recorded in a study of blood T cell repertoires in COVID-19 (TCRdb year 2020). As for the study more broadly: The collaborator samples originated in the United States, Italy and Spain and spanned the acute and convalescent phases of COVID-19. The prospective study material was composed of cDNA or gDNA derived from T cells, B-cell-depleted T cells, or PBMCs. The dataset comprised deeply sampled blood TCRbeta repertoires from subjects exposed to, actively infected with, or recovered from COVID-19. The samples were drawn from two sources: the first 160 participants of the ongoing ImmuneRACE study, and fewer than 1,500 subjects contributed by 6 global collaborators. Where available, HLA class I and class II types were taken from metadata supplied by the sample provider and were not determined by assay-based typing. Nearly every sample came with metadata listing a de-identified subject ID, COVID-19 status, age in years and sex. The repertoires were released in a freely available public database meant as a resource for research on the immune response to SARS-CoV-2.

What the authors observed across the whole study: The amount of clinical and demographic metadata varied by source and participant and was provided uncurated.

TCRbeta CDR3 regions were amplified from genomic DNA using the immunoSEQ Assay, a bias-controlled multiplex PCR. The authors processed their data as follows. The number of nucleated cells in each sample was estimated by amplification of reference gene primers within the assay. Sequence reads were collapsed and filtered to measure the absolute abundance of every unique TCRbeta CDR3 rearrangement. For each sample, productive Simpson clonality was calculated as the square root of Simpson's diversity index across productive rearrangements. Imported from immuneACCESS, the table was reduced by TCRdb to in-frame sequences with V and J called. These copies leave out some clones; in studies compared against another copy, an unresolved V gene accounts for under half, and the cause of the remainder is not known. V and J calls and clone size are copied from that table; D and trimming were computed from the DNA. In all, the sample holds approximately 210,000 clones, and about 80% of those were seen once. The ten largest clones take up 14% to 15% of the sample.

As to this clone: Which antigen it targets is not known. Qualities for individual bases were not recorded, and no much larger clone is one base off.

In the prospective study, participants were about 18 to 90 years old, resided in 24 geographic areas of the United States, and were enrolled through a virtual design. In the prospective study, participants were assigned to cohorts based on the clinical history participants reported in a screening survey and a study questionnaire. Recovered participants in ImmuneRACE Cohort 3 were defined by two consecutive negative NP/OP PCR tests, clearance by a healthcare professional, or resolution of symptoms. Each participant in the prospective study had whole blood, serum and a nasopharyngeal or oropharyngeal swab collected by mobile phlebotomists. Prospective study participants could optionally give additional blood draws and questionnaires over a roughly two-month period. Blood samples from the prospective study were shipped frozen or at room temperature prior to DNA extraction. Input material: PBMCs or T cells enriched from blood (not recorded which). The TCR comes from a man between 35 and 55 years old who had recovered from COVID-19.

In nucleotide form, the sequence is TGTGCCAGCAGTGAAGATGGGAGTGGGTTCTTC. Its product reads: CASSEDGSGFF. The chain was built from TRBV2 and TRBJ2-1; a tentative D call is TRBD2 (5 bases match). Its CDR3 holds 11 amino acids, cysteine through phenylalanine. This entry keeps only the CDR3 DNA: 33 bases, framed from base 1. V is pared back by 1 base and J by 15 bases, with 10 bases lying between the germline termini. The CDR1 and CDR2 encoded by the germline V gene are SNHLY and FYNNEI.